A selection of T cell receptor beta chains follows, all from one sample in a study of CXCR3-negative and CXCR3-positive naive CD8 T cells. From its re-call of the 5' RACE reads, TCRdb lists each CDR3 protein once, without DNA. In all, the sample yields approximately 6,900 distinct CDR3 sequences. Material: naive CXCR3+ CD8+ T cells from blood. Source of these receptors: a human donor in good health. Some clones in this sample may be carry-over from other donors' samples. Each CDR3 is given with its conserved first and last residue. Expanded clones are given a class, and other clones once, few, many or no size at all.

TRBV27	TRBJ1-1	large	CASSFSGGGMNTEAFF
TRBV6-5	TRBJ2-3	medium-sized	CASSYSPEGQTDTQYF
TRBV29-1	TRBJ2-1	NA	CSVEGGTSGRRYNEQFF
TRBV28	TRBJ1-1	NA	CASSTPSGQGNTEAFF
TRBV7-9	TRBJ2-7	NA	CASSFGQGPYEQYF
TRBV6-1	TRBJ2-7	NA	CASSAPERGQGDSRQYF
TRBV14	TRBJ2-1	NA	CASSQAWVARGNEQFF
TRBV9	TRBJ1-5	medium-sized	CASSGLDQPQHF
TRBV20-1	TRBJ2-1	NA	CSARDQGWGHNEQFF
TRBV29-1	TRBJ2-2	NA	CSVEDFYTGELFF
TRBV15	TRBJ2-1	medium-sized	CATSRSGTEQFF
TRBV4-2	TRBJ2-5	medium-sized	CASSQGRGETQYF
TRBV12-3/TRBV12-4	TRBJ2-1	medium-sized	CASSLAGNEQFF
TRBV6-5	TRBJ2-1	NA	CASSYRASHNELFF
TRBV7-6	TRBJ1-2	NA	CASSIGADSYGYTF
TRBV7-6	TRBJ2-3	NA	CASSLTSGTDTQYF
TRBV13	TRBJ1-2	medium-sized	CASSLGRVVYGYTF
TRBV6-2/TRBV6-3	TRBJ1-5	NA	CASAAGVLQPQHF
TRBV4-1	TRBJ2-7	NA	CASSQDWTSGPYEQYF
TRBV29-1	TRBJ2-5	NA	CSVTAGVQETQYF
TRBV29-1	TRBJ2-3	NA	CSVSTSGSMYTQYF
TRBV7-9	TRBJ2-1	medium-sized	CASSLGPSNEQFF
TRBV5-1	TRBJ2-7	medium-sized	CASSLASLSSYEQYF
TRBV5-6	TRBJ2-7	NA	CASSLGPGGEQYF
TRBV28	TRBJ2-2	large	CASTVWGGELFF
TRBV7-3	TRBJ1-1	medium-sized	CASSLDPLGDTEAFF
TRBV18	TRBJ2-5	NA	CASFVVGDQETQYF
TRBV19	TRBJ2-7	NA	CASSTELAGVLDEQYF
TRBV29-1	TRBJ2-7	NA	CSVVDRGPPYEQYF
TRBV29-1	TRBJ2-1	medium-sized	CSVLIAGASYNEQFF
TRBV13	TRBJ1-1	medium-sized	CASSTLTGVTEAFF
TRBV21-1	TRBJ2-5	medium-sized	CASSSQLADYQETQYF